The entry below describes one T cell receptor beta chain. Its antigen is currently unknown. This entry comes from a study of radiation and T cells in renal cell carcinoma. About the study: Nephrectomy followed 15 Gy stereotactic body radiation by 4 weeks.

This sample's time point: blood 2 weeks post-SBRT. The treatment denotes: 15 Gy SBRT to primary tumor, nephrectomy 4 weeks later. Overall study findings and caveats: Baseline intratumoral clonotype presence is unknown without pretreatment biopsies. From baseline, blood top tumor clonotypes peaked at 2 weeks post-radiation.

This CDR3 has 13 amino acids. Germline lookup yields CDR1 SGHAT and CDR2 FQNNGV. V shed 1 base and J shed 4 bases, with 8 bases lying between them. Repertoires were generated with immunoSEQ multiplex PCR, while TCRdb's copy carries only in-frame clones and drops some. The sample contains about 120,000 clones, over 75% of which appear only once. This receptor was taken from a man aged 45-65 years with renal cell carcinoma. This chain links TRBV11-2 with TRBJ2-7, with a weak D call TRBD1 (5 bases). The sample consisted of blood, taken from a patient whose treatment included radiotherapy and nephrectomy. This chain's CDR3 is CASSLVRQYEQYF. The CDR3 DNA reads as TGTGCCAGCAGCTTAGTCCGACAGTACGAGCAGTACTTC.